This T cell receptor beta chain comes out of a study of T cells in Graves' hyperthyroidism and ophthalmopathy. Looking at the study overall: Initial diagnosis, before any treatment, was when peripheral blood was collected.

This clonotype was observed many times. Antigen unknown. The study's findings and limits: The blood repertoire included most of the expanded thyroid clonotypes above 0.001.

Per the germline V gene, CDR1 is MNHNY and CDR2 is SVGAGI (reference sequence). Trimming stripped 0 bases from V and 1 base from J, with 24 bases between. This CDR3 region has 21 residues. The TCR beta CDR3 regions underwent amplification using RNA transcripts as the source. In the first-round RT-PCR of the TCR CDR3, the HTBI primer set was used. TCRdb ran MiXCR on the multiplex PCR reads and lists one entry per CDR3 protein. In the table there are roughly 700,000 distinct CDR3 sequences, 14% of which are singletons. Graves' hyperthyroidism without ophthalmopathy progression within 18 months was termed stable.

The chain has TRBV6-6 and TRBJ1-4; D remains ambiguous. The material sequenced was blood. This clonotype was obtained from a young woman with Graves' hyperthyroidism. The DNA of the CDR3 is TGTGCCAGCAGTTACTCGGATCCCACTTCGGCGATGACCGTAACTAATGAAAAACTGTTTTTT. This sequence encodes CASSYSDPTSAMTVTNEKLFF.